This TCR beta chain was recorded in a study of shared clonotypes between healthy human individuals. Study as a whole: Each donor contributed plates that comprised three CD4 naive, three CD4 memory, two CD8 naive and one CD8 memory. Study results and caveats: It was the non-shared clonotypes that had lower generation probabilities than clonotypes shared by all four donors. Sharing across four donors was highest in naive CD4 (about 5%) and lowest in memory CD8 (0.4%). Clonotype sharing among donors likely depends on sequencing depth.

Here immunoSEQ multiplex PCR was the method, and the copy in TCRdb shows in-frame clones only, minus some. Of some 2,400,000 clones in the sample, approximately 95% are singletons; the top ten hold less than 0.15%. As to this clone: Its antigen remains unidentified. Distinct nucleotide sequences in the sample also encode this CDR3.

CDR1 is SQVTM and CDR2 is ANQGSEA in the germline V gene. CDR3 length equals 11 residues. Losses at the gene ends were 5 bases for V and 2 bases for J; bases not matched to a gene: 0. The V and J genes are TRBV29-1 and TRBJ2-7, with 7 bases identical to TRBD2. The sequencing sample was made of naive CD4+ T cells sorted from blood. Regarding subset: CD45RA+ positively selected. This clonotype was sampled from a man aged 18-30 years in good health. The CDR3 spells CSVRGAYEQYF. CDR3 sequence (DNA): TGCAGCGTTCGGGGGGCCTACGAGCAGTACTTC.